The 17 T cell receptor beta chains in this list originate from one sample, sequenced in a study of blood T cell repertoires in COVID-19. TCRdb's copy holds only in-frame clones and misses some; the assay was immunoSEQ multiplex PCR. Found here are hundreds of thousands of clones, approximately 86% of them singletons; the top ten hold roughly 7.1%. The specimen sequenced was peripheral blood. All receptors come from a woman in her sixties or seventies with COVID-19, enrolled during active disease.

The rearrangement links TRBV5-6 to TRBJ1-1; D remains ambiguous. There are 12 residues in the CDR3. The germline gives CDR1 SGHDT, CDR2 YYEEEE. Trimming took off 4 bases at V and 3 bases at J, with 7 bases between the two ends. Here the CDR3 reads CASSHGDTEAFF. The DNA for the CDR3 is TGTGCCAGCAGCCACGGGGACACTGAAGCTTTCTTT.

This chain links TRBV19 with TRBJ1-6; D is possibly TRBD1 (5 bases). From germline, CDR1 is LNHDA and CDR2 SQIVND (reference sequence). The CDR3 is 13 amino acids. V dropped 7 bases and J dropped 9 bases, with 13 bases sitting between them. As DNA, the CDR3 is TGTGCCAGTAACCCAGGCGGGGCTTCACCCCTCCACTTT. Amino acids: CASNPGGASPLHF.

The V call is TRBV10-1, the J call TRBJ1-4; no firm D call. The V end lost 3 bases, the J end lost 0 bases, and 8 bases lay between the germline ends. This CDR3 region has 15 residues. The germline V gene encodes CDR1 WNHNN and CDR2 SYGVQD (reference sequence). The DNA of the CDR3 is TGCGCCAGCAGTGAAGGACTAGCAACTAATGAAAAACTGTTTTTT. Translation gives CASSEGLATNEKLFF.

V is TRBV27 and J is TRBJ2-7; TRBD1 is a possible D gene (6 bases). Germline V lookup: CDR1 MNHEY, CDR2 SMNVEV (reference sequence). V was trimmed by 1 base and J by 4 bases, leaving 14 bases between them. The CDR3 consists of 15 residues. The CDR3 is CASSLLGRGRYEQYF. As DNA, the CDR3 is TGTGCCAGCAGTTTATTGGGCAGGGGCAGGTACGAGCAGTACTTC.

The sample holds one count of this clone. This chain connects TRBV19 to TRBJ2-2; D not certain. Trimming took off 7 bases at V and 6 bases at J, with 9 bases between the two ends. CDR1 is LNHDA, CDR2 SQIVND, per germline (reference sequence). The CDR3 runs to 12 residues. CDR3 residues: CASNLRAGELFF. The CDR3 DNA reads TGTGCCAGTAACCTACGAGCCGGGGAGCTGTTTTTT.

The chain couples TRBV29-1 to TRBJ2-3; 8 bases agree with TRBD2. V dropped 7 bases and J dropped 4; count of bases not matched to a gene: 10. Germline V CDR1 and CDR2: SQVTM, ANQGSEA. This CDR3 has 14 residues. Written as DNA, the CDR3 is TGCAGCGCTAAGGGGACCGGGGGGGCAGATACGCAGTATTTT. Amino acids: CSAKGTGGADTQYF.

J is TRBJ2-6 and V is TRBV9, with TRBD1 as a possible D gene (5 bases). Looked up from germline, CDR1 is SGDLS and CDR2 is YYNGEE. The CDR3 totals 18 residues. The ends were cut back, 0 bases at V and 2 bases at J, with 15 bases in the middle. CDR3 sequence: CASSVAWRRATGANVLTF. The CDR3 nucleotides read TGTGCCAGCAGCGTAGCCTGGCGCAGGGCGACTGGGGCCAACGTCCTGACTTTC.

The chain recombines TRBV19 with TRBJ1-2; 7 bases match TRBD1. The ends lost 5 bases at V and 8 bases at J; junction bases unmatched: 5. Per the germline V gene, CDR1 is LNHDA and CDR2 is SQIVND (reference sequence). The CDR3 is made up of 12 amino acids. CDR3: CASSVQGTGYTF. The CDR3 DNA reads as TGTGCCAGTAGTGTACAGGGGACGGGCTACACCTTC. Supplemented by reference TRBV19 and TRBJ1-2, the full variable domain reads DGGITQSPKYLFRKEGQNVTLSCEQNLNHDAMYWYRQDPGQGLRLIYYSQIVNDFQKGDIAEGYSVSREKKESFPLTVTSAQKNPTAFYLCASSVQGTGYTFGSGTRLTVV.

This clone has a count of ten or more. The chain uses TRBV5-4 and TRBJ1-2; D might be TRBD1 (6 bases). In germline, CDR1 is SGHNT, CDR2 YYREEE (reference sequence). The V and J ends lost 3 bases and 7 bases respectively, with 22 bases between them. This CDR3 has 16 amino acids. The DNA of the CDR3 is TGTGCCAGCAGCTCGGGGGGGCAGGGTTTATACGGTGGCTACACCTTC. It encodes CASSSGGQGLYGGYTF. Full variable domain (remainder filled in from reference TRBV5-4 and TRBJ1-2): ETGVTQSPTHLIKTRGQQVTLRCSSQSGHNTVSWYQQALGQGPQFIFQYYREEENGRGNFPPRFSGLQFPNYSSELNVNALELDDSALYLCASSSGGQGLYGGYTFGSGTRLTVV.

The chain combines TRBV9 with TRBJ1-1; a possible D gene is TRBD1 (6 bases). The CDR3 sequence is 17 residues long. V lost 4 bases and J lost 4, with 23 bases in between. Per the germline V gene, CDR1 is SGDLS and CDR2 is YYNGEE. The CDR3 coding sequence is TGTGCCAGCAGCCCTGACGACAGGCCCGCTACCCGCACTGAAGCTTTCTTT. Protein: CASSPDDRPATRTEAFF.

The rearrangement links TRBV4-1 to TRBJ2-3; 7 nucleotides agree with TRBD2. The CDR3 totals 18 residues. Unmatched junction bases numbered 12, after V lost 2 bases and J lost 1 base. Germline CDR1 reads MGHRA; CDR2 reads YSYEKL. The CDR3 spells CASSQTNGRGGGTDTQYF. CDR3 DNA: TGCGCCAGCAGCCAAACAAATGGGAGGGGCGGGGGCACAGATACGCAGTATTTT.

V usage is TRBV9 and J usage is TRBJ2-2; weak D call: TRBD2 (6 bases). V lost 1 base, J lost 0 bases, and 10 bases lay in between. The CDR3 is 16 residues long. Germline V gene data show CDR1 as SGDLS and CDR2 as YYNGEE. The CDR3 spells CASSVYGGSNTGELFF. CDR3 coding DNA: TGTGCCAGCAGCGTATATGGGGGGTCGAACACCGGGGAGCTGTTTTTT.

The chain combines TRBV6-6 with TRBJ1-2, with unresolved D. Germline CDR1 and CDR2: MNHNY and SVGAGI (reference sequence). The CDR3 loop spans 11 amino acids. CDR3 protein: CAAAANYGYTF. CDR3 nucleotides: TGTGCTGCGGCAGCTAACTATGGCTACACCTTC.

The J gene is TRBJ1-2, the V gene TRBV5-1; 10 bases map to TRBD1. V lost 4 bases, J lost 6 bases, and 6 bases stayed unmatched. Germline CDR1 reads SGHRS; CDR2 reads YFSETQ. This CDR3 region has 14 residues. The CDR3 nucleotides read TGCGCCAGCAGCCACGGGACAGGGGAAAATGGCTACACCTTC. Protein product: CASSHGTGENGYTF.

The gene calls are TRBV7-2 and TRBJ1-4, with TRBD1 as a possible D gene (5 bases). V gave up 5 bases and J gave up 0 bases, with 10 bases separating them. CDR1 SGHTA and CDR2 FQGNSA come from the germline V gene. The CDR3 contains 15 residues. For the CDR3, the DNA is TGTGCCAGCAGCAGCCAGACAGCAACTAATGAAAAACTGTTTTTT. It codes for CASSSQTATNEKLFF.

This rearrangement joins TRBV19 to TRBJ2-5; a weak D match, TRBD1 (6 bases). This CDR3 has 12 residues. The V end lost 6 bases, the J end lost 1 base, and 6 bases lay between the germline ends. The germline gives CDR1 LNHDA, CDR2 SQIVND (reference sequence). The CDR3 protein is CASRDSQETQYF. The CDR3 nucleotides are TGTGCCAGTAGGGACAGCCAAGAGACCCAGTACTTC.

The chain uses TRBV10-3 and TRBJ2-2, with a weak D call TRBD2 (6 bases). The germline gives CDR1 ENHRY, CDR2 SYGVKD. Trimming left V 9 bases short and J 8 bases short, with 16 bases between. This CDR3 is built from 13 residues. DNA for the CDR3: TGTGCCATTCGGGACTCGTTGAGTGGGGAGCTGTTTTTT. This translates into CAIRDSLSGELFF.